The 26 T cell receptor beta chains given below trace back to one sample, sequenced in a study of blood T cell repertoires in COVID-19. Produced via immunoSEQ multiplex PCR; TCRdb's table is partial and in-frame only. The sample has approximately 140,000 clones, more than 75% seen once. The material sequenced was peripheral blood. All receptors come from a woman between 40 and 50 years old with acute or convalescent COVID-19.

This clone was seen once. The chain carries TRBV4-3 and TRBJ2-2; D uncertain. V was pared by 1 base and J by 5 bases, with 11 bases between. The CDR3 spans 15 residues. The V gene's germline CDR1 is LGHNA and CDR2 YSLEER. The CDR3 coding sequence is TGCGCCAGCAGCCAAGTTTCGGGTAAAACCGGGGAGCTGTTTTTT. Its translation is CASSQVSGKTGELFF.

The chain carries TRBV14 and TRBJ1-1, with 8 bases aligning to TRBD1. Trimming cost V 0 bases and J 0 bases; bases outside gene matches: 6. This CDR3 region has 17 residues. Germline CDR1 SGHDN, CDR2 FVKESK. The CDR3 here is CASSQDYRGTMNTEAFF. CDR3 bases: TGTGCCAGCAGCCAAGATTACAGGGGGACCATGAACACTGAAGCTTTCTTT. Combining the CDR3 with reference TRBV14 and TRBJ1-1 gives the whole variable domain EAGVTQFPSHSVIEKGQTVTLRCDPISGHDNLYWYRRVMGKEIKFLLHFVKESKQDESGMPNNRFLAERTGGTYSTLKVQPAELEDSGVYFCASSQDYRGTMNTEAFFGQGTRLTVV.

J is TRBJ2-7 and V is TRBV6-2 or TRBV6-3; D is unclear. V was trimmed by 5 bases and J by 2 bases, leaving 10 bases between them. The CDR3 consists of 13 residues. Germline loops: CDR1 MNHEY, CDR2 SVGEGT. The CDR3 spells CASSVPSPYEQYF. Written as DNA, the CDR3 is TGTGCCAGCAGTGTCCCAAGCCCCTACGAGCAGTACTTC.

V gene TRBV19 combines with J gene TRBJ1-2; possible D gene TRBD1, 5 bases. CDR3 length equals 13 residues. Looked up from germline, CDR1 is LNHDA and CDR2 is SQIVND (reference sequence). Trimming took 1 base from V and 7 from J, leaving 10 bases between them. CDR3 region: CASSIVSRAGYTF. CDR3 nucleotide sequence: TGTGCCAGTAGTATAGTCTCCAGGGCTGGCTACACCTTC. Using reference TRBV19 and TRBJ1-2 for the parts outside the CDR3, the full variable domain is DGGITQSPKYLFRKEGQNVTLSCEQNLNHDAMYWYRQDPGQGLRLIYYSQIVNDFQKGDIAEGYSVSREKKESFPLTVTSAQKNPTAFYLCASSIVSRAGYTFGSGTRLTVV.

The CDR3 protein is CASSQDLRQVFSGANVLTF. In nucleotides, the CDR3 is TGCGCCAGCAGCCAAGATCTTCGACAGGTATTCTCTGGGGCCAACGTCCTGACTTTC. V usage is TRBV4-3 and J usage is TRBJ2-6, with a tentative D call TRBD1 (6 bases). The CDR3 is 19 amino acids. V dropped 0 bases and J dropped 0 bases, with 15 bases sitting between them. Germline values: CDR1 LGHNA, CDR2 YSLEER.

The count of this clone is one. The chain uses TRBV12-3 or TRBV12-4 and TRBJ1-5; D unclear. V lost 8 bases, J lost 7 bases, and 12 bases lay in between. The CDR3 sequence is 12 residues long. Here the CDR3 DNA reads TGTGCCAGCTCCTACGCCGTCCAGCCCCAGCATTTT. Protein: CASSYAVQPQHF.

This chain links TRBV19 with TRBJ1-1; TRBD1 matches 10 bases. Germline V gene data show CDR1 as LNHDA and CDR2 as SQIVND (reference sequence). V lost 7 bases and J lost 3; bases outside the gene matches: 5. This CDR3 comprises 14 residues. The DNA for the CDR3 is TGTGCCAGTAACCGGGACAGGGGCGACACTGAAGCTTTCTTT. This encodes CASNRDRGDTEAFF.

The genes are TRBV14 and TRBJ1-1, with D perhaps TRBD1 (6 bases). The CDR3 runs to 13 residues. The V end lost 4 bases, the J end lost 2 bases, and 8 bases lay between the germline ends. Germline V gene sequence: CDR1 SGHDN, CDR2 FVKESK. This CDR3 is CASSLQGNTEAFF. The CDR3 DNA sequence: TGTGCCAGCAGCCTACAGGGTAACACTGAAGCTTTCTTT.

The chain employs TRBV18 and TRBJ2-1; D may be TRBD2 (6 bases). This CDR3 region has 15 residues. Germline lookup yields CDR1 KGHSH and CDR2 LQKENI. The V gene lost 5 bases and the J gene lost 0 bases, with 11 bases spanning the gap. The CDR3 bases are TGTGCCAGCTCATCACTAGCCAGCTCCTACAATGAGCAGTTCTTC. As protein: CASSSLASSYNEQFF.

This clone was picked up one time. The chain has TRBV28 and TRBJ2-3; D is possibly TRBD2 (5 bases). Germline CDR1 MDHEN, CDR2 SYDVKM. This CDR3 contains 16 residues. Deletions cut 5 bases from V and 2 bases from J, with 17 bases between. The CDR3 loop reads CASSPAGEGITDTQYF. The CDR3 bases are TGTGCCAGCAGTCCAGCCGGGGAAGGGATCACAGATACGCAGTATTTT.

The CDR3, as DNA: TGTGCCACATCCTGGGGGGGAACTGGCTATGGCTACACCTTC. Amino acid sequence: CATSWGGTGYGYTF. This chain joins TRBV25-1 and TRBJ1-2; TRBD1 might be the D (5 bases). Trimming cost V 10 bases and J 4 bases, with 19 bases left between them. Germline CDR1 MGHDK, CDR2 SYGVNS. This CDR3 contains 14 residues.

The CDR3 coding sequence is TGTGCCAGCAGTCCGACTAGCGAGGGGGATACGCAGTATTTT. This codes for CASSPTSEGDTQYF. V and J are TRBV28 and TRBJ2-3, with 8 bases aligning to TRBD2. Trimming took 5 bases from V and 6 from J; bases not matched to a gene: 7. This CDR3 region has 14 residues. Germline V gene data show CDR1 as MDHEN and CDR2 as SYDVKM. The full variable domain, its missing parts supplied by reference TRBV28 and TRBJ2-3, is DVKVTQSSRYLVKRTGEKVFLECVQDMDHENMFWYRQDPGLGLRLIYFSYDVKMKEKGDIPEGYSVSREKKERFSLILESASTNQTSMYLCASSPTSEGDTQYFGPGTRLTVL.

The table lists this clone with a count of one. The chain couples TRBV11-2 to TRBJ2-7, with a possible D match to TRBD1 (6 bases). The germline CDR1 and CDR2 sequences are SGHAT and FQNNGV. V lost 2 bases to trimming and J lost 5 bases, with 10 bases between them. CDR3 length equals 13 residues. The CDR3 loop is CASSLQGPNEQYF. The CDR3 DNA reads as TGTGCCAGCAGCTTACAGGGGCCAAACGAGCAGTACTTC.

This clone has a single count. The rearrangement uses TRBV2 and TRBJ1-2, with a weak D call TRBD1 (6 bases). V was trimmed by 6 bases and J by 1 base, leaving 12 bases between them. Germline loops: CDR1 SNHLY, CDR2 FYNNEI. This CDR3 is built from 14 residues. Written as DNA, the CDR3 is TGTGCCAGCAGCCTGGGACATCTTAACTATGGCTACACCTTC. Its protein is CASSLGHLNYGYTF.

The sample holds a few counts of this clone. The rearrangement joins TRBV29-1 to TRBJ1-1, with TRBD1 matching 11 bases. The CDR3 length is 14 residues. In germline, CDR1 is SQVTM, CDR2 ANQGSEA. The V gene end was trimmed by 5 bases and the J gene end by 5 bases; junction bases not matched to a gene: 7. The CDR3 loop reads CSVLGTGGWTEAFF. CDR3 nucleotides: TGCAGCGTTCTAGGGACAGGGGGGTGGACTGAAGCTTTCTTT. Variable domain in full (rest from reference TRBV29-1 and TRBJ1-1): SAVISQKPSRDICQRGTSLTIQCQVDSQVTMMFWYRQQPGQSLTLIATANQGSEATYESGFVIDKFPISRPNLTFSTLTVSNMSPEDSSIYLCSVLGTGGWTEAFFGQGTRLTVV.

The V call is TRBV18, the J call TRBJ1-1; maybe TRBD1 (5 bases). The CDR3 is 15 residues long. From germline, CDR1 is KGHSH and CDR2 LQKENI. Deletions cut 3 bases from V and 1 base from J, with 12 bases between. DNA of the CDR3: TGTGCCAGCTCACCTACGTCGGGGGGGAACACTGAAGCTTTCTTT. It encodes CASSPTSGGNTEAFF.

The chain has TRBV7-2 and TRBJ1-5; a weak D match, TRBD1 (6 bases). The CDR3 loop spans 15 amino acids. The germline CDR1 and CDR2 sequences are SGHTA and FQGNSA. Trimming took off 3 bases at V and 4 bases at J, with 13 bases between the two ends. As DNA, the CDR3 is TGTGCCAGCAGCTTGAGTGCAGGGGCGAATCAGCCCCAGCATTTT. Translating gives CASSLSAGANQPQHF.

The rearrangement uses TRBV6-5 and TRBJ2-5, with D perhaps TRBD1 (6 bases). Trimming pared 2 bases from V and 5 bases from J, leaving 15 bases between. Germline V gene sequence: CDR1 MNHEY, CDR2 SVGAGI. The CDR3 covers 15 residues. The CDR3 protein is CASSYRQGIRETQYF. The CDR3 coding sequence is TGTGCCAGCAGTTACAGGCAGGGGATTCGGGAGACCCAGTACTTC.

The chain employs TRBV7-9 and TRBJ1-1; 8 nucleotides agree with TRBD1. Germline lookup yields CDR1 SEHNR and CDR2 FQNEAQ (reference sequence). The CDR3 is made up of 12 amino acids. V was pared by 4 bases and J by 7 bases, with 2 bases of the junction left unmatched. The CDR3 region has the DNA TGTGCCAGCAGCTCACAGGGGGATGAAGCTTTCTTT. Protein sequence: CASSSQGDEAFF.

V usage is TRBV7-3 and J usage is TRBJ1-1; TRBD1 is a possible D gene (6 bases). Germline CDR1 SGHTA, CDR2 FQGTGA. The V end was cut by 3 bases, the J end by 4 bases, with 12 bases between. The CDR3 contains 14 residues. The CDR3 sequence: CASSFHATGTEAFF. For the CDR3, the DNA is TGTGCCAGCAGCTTCCACGCGACAGGCACTGAAGCTTTCTTT. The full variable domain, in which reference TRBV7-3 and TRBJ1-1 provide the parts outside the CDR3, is GAGVSQTPSNKVTEKGKYVELRCDPISGHTALYWYRQSLGQGPEFLIYFQGTGAADDSGLPNDRFFAVRPEGSVSTLKIQRTERGDSAVYLCASSFHATGTEAFFGQGTRLTVV.

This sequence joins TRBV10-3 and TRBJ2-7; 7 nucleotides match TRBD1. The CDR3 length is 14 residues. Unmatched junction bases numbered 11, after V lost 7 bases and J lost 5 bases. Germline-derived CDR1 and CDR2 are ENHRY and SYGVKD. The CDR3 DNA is TGTGCCATCACCACCGGACAGGCCGGCGACGAGCAGTACTTC. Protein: CAITTGQAGDEQYF.

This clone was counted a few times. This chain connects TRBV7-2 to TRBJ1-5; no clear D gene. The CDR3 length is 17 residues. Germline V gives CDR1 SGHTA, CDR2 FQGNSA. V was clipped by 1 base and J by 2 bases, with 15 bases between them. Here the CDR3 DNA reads TGTGCCAGCAGCTTAGGATTCGGGAAATCGGGCAATCAGCCCCAGCATTTT. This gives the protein CASSLGFGKSGNQPQHF.

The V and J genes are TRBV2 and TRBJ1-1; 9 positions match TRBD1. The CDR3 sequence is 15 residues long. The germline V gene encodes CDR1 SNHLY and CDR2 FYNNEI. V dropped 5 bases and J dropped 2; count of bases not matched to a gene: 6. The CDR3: CASSRTGQGNTEAFF. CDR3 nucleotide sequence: TGTGCCAGCAGTCGAACGGGACAGGGAAACACTGAAGCTTTCTTT.

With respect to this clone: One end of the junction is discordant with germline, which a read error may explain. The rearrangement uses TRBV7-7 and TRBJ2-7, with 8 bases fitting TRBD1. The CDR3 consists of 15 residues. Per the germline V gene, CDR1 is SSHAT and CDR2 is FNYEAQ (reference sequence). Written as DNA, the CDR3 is TGTGCTAGCAGCTCCCCGCGGACAGGGTGTCTCGAGCAGTACTTC. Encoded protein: CASSSPRTGCLEQYF.

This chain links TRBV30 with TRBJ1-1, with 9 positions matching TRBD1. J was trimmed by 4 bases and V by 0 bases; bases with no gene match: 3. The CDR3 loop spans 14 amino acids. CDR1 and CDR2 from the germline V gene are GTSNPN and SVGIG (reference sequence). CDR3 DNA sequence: TGTGCCTGGAGTGTCGGACAGGGGATCACTGAAGCTTTCTTT. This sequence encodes CAWSVGQGITEAFF.

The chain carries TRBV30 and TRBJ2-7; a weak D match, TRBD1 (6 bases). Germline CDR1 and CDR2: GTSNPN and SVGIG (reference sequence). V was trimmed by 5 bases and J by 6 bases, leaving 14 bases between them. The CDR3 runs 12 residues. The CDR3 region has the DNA TGTGCCTGGCACTCAACAGGGTCCGAGCAGTACTTC. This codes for CAWHSTGSEQYF.